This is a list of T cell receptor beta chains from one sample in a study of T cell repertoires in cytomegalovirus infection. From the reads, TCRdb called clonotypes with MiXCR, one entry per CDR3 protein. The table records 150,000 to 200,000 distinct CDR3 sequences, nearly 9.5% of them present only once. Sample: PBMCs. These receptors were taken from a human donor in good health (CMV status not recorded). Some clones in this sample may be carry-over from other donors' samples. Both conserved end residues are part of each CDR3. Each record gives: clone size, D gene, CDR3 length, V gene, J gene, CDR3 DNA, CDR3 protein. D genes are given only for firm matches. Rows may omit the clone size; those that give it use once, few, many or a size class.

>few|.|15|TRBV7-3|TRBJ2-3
TGTGCCAGCAGCTTAGATTCGGGGGGCACAGATACGCAGTATTTT
CASSLDSGGTDTQYF
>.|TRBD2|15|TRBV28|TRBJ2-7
TGTGCCACCAGCCTAGCGGGAGCTTACTCCTACGAGCAGTACTTC
CATSLAGAYSYEQYF
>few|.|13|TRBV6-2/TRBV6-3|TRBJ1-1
TGTGCCAGCACTCTACAGGGTTACACTGAAGCTTTCTTT
CASTLQGYTEAFF
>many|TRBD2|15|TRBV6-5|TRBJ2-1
TGTGCCAGCAGTTTGACTAGCGGGACCTACAATGAGCAGTTCTTC
CASSLTSGTYNEQFF
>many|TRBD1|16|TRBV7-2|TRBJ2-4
TGTGCCAGCAGCTTAGCGGACAGGGGGCTCGAAAACATTCAGTACTTC
CASSLADRGLENIQYF
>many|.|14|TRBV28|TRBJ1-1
TGTGCCAGCAGTTTCTCCAGACCGAACACTGAAGCTTTCTTT
CASSFSRPNTEAFF
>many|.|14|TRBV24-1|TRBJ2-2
TGTGCCACCAGTGACGCCAGGGTATCCGGGGAGCTGTTTTTT
CATSDARVSGELFF
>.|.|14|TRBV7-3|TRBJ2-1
TGTGCCAGCAGCTTAACCGCCGGGGGCAATGAGCAGTTCTTC
CASSLTAGGNEQFF
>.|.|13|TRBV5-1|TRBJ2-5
TGCGCCAGCAGCTTGTCCGGCCAAGAGACCCAGTACTTC
CASSLSGQETQYF
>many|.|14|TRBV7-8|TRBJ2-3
TGTGCCAGCGGTGCGTCCAGCAGCACAGATACGCAGTATTTT
CASGASSSTDTQYF
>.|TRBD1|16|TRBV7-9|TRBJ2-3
TGTGCCAGCAGCTTAGGCGCGACAGGGGGCACAGATACGCAGTATTTT
CASSLGATGGTDTQYF
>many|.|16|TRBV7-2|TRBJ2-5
TGTGCCAGCAGCTGGATGGGACCCTCGTACCAAGAGACCCAGTACTTC
CASSWMGPSYQETQYF
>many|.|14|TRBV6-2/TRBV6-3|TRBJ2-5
TGTGCCAGCAGTTCACGGGGGAAACAAGAGACCCAGTACTTC
CASSSRGKQETQYF
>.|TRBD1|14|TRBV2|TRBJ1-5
TGTGCCAGCAGTGGACAGGGGGACAATCAGCCCCAGCATTTT
CASSGQGDNQPQHF
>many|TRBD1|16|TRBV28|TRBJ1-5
TGTGCCAGCCGCACAGGGGACGTGAGGGGCAATCAGCCCCAGCATTTT
CASRTGDVRGNQPQHF
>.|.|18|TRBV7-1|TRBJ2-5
TGTGCCAGCAGCTCCCCCAGGAAGGGATTTGAGTCAGAAGAGACCCAGTACTTC
CASSSPRKGFESEETQYF
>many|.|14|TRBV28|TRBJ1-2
TGTGCCAGCAGGGCGTTAATTGGGGGCTATGGCTACACCTTC
CASRALIGGYGYTF
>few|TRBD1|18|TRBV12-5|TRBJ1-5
TGTGCTAGTGGTTTGGTACCTAGGGACAGGGGAAGAAGTCAGCCCCAGCATTTT
CASGLVPRDRGRSQPQHF
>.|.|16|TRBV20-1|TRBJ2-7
TGCAGTGCTAGAGATCAAAGGGACCGTTGGTCGCGTGAGCAGTACTTC
CSARDQRDRWSREQYF
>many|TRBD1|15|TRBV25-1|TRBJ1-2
TGTGCCAGCACTACCGGGACAGGGTCTAACTATGGCTACACCTTC
CASTTGTGSNYGYTF
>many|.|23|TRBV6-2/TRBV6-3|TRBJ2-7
TGTGCCAGCAGTTACTTGGGGGGAGACTTAAGACGATCCGAAGCAAGCCGGCCGAAGCAGCAGTACTTC
CASSYLGGDLRRSEASRPKQQYF
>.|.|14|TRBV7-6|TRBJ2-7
TGTGCCAGCAGCCCCGTGGGTCGGAGTTACGAGCAGTACTTC
CASSPVGRSYEQYF
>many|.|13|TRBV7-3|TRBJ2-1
TGTGCCAGCAGCTTAATGGCAGGTAATGAGCAGTTCTTC
CASSLMAGNEQFF
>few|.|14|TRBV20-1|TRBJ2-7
TGCAGTGCTAGAAATATGCGTGTCTCCTACGAGCAGTACTTC
CSARNMRVSYEQYF
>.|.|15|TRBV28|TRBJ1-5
TGTGCCAGCAGTCCAAGCCCTTATAGCAATCAGCCCCAGCATTTT
CASSPSPYSNQPQHF
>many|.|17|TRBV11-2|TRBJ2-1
TGTGCCAGCACCTACCTCTCTGGACCGATGAAATACAATGAGCAGTTCTTC
CASTYLSGPMKYNEQFF
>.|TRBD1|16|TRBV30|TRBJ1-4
TGTGCCTGGAGTAGGGGGCACCCAGTCACCGGTGAAAAACTGTTTTTT
CAWSRGHPVTGEKLFF
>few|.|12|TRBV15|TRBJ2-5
TGTGCCACCGGTTGGGGGAAAGAGACCCAGTACTTC
CATGWGKETQYF
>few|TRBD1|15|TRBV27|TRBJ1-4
TGTGCCAGCTCTCTTTACAGGGGGCGAGGTGAAAAACTGTTTTTT
CASSLYRGRGEKLFF
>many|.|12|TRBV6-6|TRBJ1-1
TGTGCCAGCAGTTACGACATCACTGAAGCTTTCTTT
CASSYDITEAFF
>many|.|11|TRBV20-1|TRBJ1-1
TGCAGTGCTAGATTCCAGATAGAAGCTTTCTTT
CSARFQIEAFF
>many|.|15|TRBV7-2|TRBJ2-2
TGTGCCAGCAGCTTAGGGGGGTTTGTTTCCGGGGAGCTGTTTTTT
CASSLGGFVSGELFF
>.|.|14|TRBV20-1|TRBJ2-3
TGCAGTGCTGGAACTCTAGAACCAACAGATACGCAGTATTTT
CSAGTLEPTDTQYF
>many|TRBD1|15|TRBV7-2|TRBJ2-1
TGTGCCAGCAGCAAACCCCGGACAGGGGTACGGGAGCAGTTCTTC
CASSKPRTGVREQFF
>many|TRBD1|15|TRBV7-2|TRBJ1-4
TGTGCCAGCAGCTTAGCCGGGACAGGAAATGAAAAACTGTTTTTT
CASSLAGTGNEKLFF
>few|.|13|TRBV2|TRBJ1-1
TGTGCCAGCAGTGGGGTTATGAACACTGAAGCTTTCTTT
CASSGVMNTEAFF
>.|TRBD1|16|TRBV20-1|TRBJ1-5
TGCAGTGCTAGACCGACAGGGGGTTATAGCAATCAGCCCCAGCATTTT
CSARPTGGYSNQPQHF
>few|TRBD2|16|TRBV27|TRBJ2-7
TGTGCCAGCAGTGCCCGGACTAGCGGGAACTCCTACGAGCAGTACTTC
CASSARTSGNSYEQYF
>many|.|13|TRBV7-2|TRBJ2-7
TGTGCCAGCAGCTTAGGTCCGAACTACGAGCAGTACTTC
CASSLGPNYEQYF
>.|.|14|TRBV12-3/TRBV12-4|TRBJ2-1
TGTGCCAGCAGTCTAGACCTCTCCTACAATGAGCAGTTCTTC
CASSLDLSYNEQFF
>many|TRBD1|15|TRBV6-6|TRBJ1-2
TGTGCCAGCAGTTACTCTCTGGGACAGGGCTATGGCTACACCTTC
CASSYSLGQGYGYTF
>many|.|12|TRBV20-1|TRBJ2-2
TGCAGTGCTAGTAGGGTCCCCGGGGAGCTGTTTTTT
CSASRVPGELFF
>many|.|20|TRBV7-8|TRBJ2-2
TGTGCCAGCAGCTTAGGGGGCTACGGGGCGTCGATCTTGAGCACCGGGGAGCTGTTTTTT
CASSLGGYGASILSTGELFF
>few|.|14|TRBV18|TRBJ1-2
TGTGCCAGCTCACCACCGACACCGGACTATGGCTACACCTTC
CASSPPTPDYGYTF
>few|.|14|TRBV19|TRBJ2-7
TGTGCCAGTAGCCCAAGGGGTCCACAGGGCCCCTCTTCCTTC
CASSPRGPQGPSSF
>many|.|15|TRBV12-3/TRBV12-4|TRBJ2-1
TGTGCCAGCCGGAAGCGGGACACCATGCACAATGAGCAGTTCTTC
CASRKRDTMHNEQFF
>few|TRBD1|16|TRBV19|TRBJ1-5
TGTGCCAGTAGTACAAAGGGGGCAGGAAGCAATCAGCCCCAGCATTTT
CASSTKGAGSNQPQHF
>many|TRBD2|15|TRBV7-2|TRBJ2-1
TGTGCCAGCAGCCTATATTGGACTAGCGGGAGTGGGCAGTTCTTC
CASSLYWTSGSGQFF